The 6 T cell receptor beta chains below come from one sample, sequenced in a study of shared clonotypes between healthy human individuals. Some clones are missing from TCRdb's copy, which holds only in-frame ones; the method was immunoSEQ multiplex PCR. In the table there are hundreds of thousands of clones, roughly four fifths of which are singletons. The specimen was PBMCs. These TCRs come from a woman between 40 and 50 years old in good health. Some clones in this sample may be carry-over from other donors' samples.

Comments on this clone: Additional DNA sequences in this sample encode the identical CDR3. The chain links TRBV18 to TRBJ2-7; 8 positions agree with TRBD1. CDR3 length equals 12 residues. J gave up 6 bases and V 3 bases, and 1 base lay outside the gene matches. CDR1 KGHSH and CDR2 LQKENI come from the germline V gene. The CDR3 region is CASSPDRGEQYF. CDR3 coding DNA: TGTGCCAGCTCACCCGACAGGGGCGAGCAGTACTTC.

The J gene is TRBJ2-3, the V gene TRBV11-1; a possible D gene is TRBD1 (5 bases). Germline-derived CDR1 and CDR2 are SGHAT and FQDESV (reference sequence). Trimming removed 1 base at V and 2 bases at J, with 7 bases between. The CDR3 consists of 14 residues. The CDR3 sequence is CASSLEGHTDTQYF. DNA for the CDR3: TGTGCCAGCAGCTTAGAGGGGCACACAGATACGCAGTATTTT.

This chain uses TRBV30 with TRBJ1-3; D is unresolved. V shed 0 bases and J shed 0 bases, with 6 bases lying between them. The germline CDR1 and CDR2 sequences are GTSNPN and SVGIG (reference sequence). The CDR3 extends over 14 amino acids. This CDR3 is CAWSVKASGNTIYF. DNA of the CDR3: TGTGCCTGGAGTGTTAAGGCCTCTGGAAACACCATATATTTT.

The chain employs TRBV5-1 and TRBJ2-1; D remains unclear. The germline V and J ends were trimmed by 5 bases and 10 bases, with 16 bases remaining between them. In germline, CDR1 is SGHRS, CDR2 YFSETQ. There are 13 residues in the CDR3. The CDR3 nucleotides read TGCGCCAGCAGTCTGGGCGGATCAAACGAGCAGTTCTTC. Its translation: CASSLGGSNEQFF.

The rearrangement links TRBV6-1 to TRBJ1-1; tentative D call: TRBD1 (5 bases). Germline CDR1 reads MNHNS; CDR2 reads SASEGT. This CDR3 is 14 amino acids long. V lost 4 bases to trimming and J lost 1 base, with 10 bases between them. The CDR3: CASSASTANTEAFF. CDR3 coding DNA: TGTGCCAGCAGTGCGTCGACAGCGAACACTGAAGCTTTCTTT.

This sequence joins TRBV21-1 and TRBJ2-4; the table's D gene call, TRBD2, was not cross checked with the DNA. TRBV21-1 is a pseudogene. CDR3 length: 18 amino acids. The CDR3 bases are TGTGCCAGCAGCAAAGTCGGAGGGCAACACCTAGCCAAAAACATTCAGTACTTC. Its translation is CASSKVGGQHLAKNIQYF.